Sequencing of this TCR beta chain was carried out in a study of CD8 T cells in ankylosing spondylitis. In TCRdb, the 5' RACE reads were re-called with MiXCR into one record per CDR3 protein. The table has about 90,000 distinct CDR3 sequences, around 8.5% seen once. This clonotype was counted at least ten times. Antigen unknown. Notes on the study in general: Disease-linked clones had a CD8+ phenotype and relatively low frequency in peripheral blood. It appeared that ankylosing spondylitis blood was characterized by a TCR beta motif of under ten highly homologous variants.

Trimming cost V 4 bases and J 4 bases, with 16 bases left between them. The CDR3 totals 15 residues. The receptor was derived from a male donor with ankylosing spondylitis. The chain uses TRBV12-3 or TRBV12-4 and TRBJ1-2; D call uncertain. The sample comprised blood, either unsorted or a sorted T cell fraction (not recorded which). The CDR3 DNA follows: TGTGCCAGCAGTTCGACCTATCGGGGTACCTATGGCTACACCTTC. This sequence encodes CASSSTYRGTYGYTF.